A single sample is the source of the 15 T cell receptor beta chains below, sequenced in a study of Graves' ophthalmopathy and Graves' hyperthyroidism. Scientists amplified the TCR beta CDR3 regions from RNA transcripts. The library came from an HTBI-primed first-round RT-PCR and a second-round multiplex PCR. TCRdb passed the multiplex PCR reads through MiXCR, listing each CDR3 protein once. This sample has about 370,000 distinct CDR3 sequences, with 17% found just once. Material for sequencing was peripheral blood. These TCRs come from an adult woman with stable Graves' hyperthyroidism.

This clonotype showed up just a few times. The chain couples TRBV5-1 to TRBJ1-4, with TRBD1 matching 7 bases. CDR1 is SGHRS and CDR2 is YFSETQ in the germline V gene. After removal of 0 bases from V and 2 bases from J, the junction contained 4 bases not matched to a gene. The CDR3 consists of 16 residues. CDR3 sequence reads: CASSLGQGGTNEKLFF. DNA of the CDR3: TGCGCCAGCAGCTTGGGCCAAGGGGGCACTAATGAAAAACTGTTTTTT.

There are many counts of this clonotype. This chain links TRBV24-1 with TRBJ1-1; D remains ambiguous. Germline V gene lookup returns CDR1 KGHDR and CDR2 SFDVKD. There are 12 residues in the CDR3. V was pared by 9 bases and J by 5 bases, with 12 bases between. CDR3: CATSPSGTEAFF. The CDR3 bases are TGTGCCACCTCTCCGTCCGGAACTGAAGCTTTCTTT.

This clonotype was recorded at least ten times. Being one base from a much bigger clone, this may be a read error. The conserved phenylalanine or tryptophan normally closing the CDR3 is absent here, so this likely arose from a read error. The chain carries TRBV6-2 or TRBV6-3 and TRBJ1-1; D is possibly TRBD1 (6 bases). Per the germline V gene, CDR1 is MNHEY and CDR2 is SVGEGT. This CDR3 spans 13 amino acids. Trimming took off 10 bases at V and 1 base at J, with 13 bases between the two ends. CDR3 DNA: TGTGCCATCGCGGGACACCAGAACACTGAAGCTTTCCTT. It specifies CAIAGHQNTEAFL.

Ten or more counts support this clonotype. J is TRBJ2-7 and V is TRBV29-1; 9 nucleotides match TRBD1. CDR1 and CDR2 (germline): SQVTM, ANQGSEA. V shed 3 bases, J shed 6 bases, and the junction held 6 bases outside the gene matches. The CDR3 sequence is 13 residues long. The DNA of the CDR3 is TGCAGCGTTGAGGGGACAGGGTACGGCGAGCAGTACTTC. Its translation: CSVEGTGYGEQYF.

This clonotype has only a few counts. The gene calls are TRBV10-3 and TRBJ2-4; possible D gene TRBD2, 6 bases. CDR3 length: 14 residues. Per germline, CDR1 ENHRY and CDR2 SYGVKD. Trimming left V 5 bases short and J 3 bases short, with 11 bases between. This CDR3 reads CAISRESGKNIQYF. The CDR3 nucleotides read TGTGCCATCAGTCGGGAGAGCGGCAAAAACATTCAGTACTTC.

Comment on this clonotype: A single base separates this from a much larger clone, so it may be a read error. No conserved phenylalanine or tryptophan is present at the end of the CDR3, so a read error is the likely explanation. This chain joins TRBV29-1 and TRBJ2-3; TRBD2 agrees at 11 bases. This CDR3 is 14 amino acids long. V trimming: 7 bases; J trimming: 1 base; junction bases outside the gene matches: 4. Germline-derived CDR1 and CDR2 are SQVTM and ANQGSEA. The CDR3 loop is CSAVAGGRTDTQYC. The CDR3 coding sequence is TGCAGCGCTGTAGCGGGAGGGCGCACAGATACGCAGTATTGT.

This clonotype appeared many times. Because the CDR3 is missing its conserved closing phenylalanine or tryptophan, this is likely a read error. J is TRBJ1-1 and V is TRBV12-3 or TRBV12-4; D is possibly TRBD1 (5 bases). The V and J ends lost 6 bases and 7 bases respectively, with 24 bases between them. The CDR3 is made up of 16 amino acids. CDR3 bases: TGTGCCAGCAGCCCCCATGAGGGAGCAGGGAAATATGAAGCTTTCCTT. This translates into CASSPHEGAGKYEAFL.

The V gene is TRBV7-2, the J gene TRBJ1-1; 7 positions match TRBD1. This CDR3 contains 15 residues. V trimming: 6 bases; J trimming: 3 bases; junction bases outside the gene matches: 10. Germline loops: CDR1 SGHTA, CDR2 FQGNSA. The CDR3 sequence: CASSGERGQYTEAFF. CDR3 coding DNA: TGTGCCAGCAGTGGGGAACGGGGACAGTACACTGAAGCTTTCTTT.

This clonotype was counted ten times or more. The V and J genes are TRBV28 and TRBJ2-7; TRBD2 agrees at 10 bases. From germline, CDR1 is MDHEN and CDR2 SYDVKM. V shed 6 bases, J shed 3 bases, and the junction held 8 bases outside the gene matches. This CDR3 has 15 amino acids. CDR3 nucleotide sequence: TGTGCCAGCAGCCGGGTAGCGGGAGGAGTCTACGAGCAGTACTTC. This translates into CASSRVAGGVYEQYF.

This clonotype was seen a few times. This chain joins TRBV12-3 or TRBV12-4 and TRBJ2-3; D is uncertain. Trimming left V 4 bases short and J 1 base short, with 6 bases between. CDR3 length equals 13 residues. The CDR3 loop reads CASSSEGTDTQYF. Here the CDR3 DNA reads TGTGCCAGCAGTTCAGAGGGCACAGATACGCAGTATTTT.

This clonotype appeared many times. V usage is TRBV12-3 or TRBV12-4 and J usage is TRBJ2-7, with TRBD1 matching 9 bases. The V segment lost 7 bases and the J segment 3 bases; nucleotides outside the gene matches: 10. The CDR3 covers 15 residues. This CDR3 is CASIRPGQGIYEQYF. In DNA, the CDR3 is TGTGCCAGCATTCGGCCGGGACAGGGCATCTACGAGCAGTACTTC.

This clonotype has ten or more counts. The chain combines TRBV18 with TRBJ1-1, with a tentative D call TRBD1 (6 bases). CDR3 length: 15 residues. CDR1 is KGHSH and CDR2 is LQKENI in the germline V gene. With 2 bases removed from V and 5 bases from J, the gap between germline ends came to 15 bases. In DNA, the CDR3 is TGTGCCAGCTCACCAGGCTTCGGGGGGCTAACTGAAGCTTTCTTT. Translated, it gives CASSPGFGGLTEAFF.

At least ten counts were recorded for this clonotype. CDR3 DNA sequence: TGTGCCAGCAGTTTGGACAGGGGGGCTTATGATTCCTACGAGCAGTACTTC. It is translated as CASSLDRGAYDSYEQYF. The chain combines TRBV28 with TRBJ2-7, with 10 bases lining up with TRBD1. V gave up 3 bases and J gave up 1 base; unmatched junction bases: 9. Germline V lookup: CDR1 MDHEN, CDR2 SYDVKM. CDR3 size: 17 residues.

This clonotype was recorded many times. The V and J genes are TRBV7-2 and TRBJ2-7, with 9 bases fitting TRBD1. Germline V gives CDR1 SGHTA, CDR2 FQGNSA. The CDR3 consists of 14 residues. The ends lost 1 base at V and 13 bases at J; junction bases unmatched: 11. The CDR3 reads CASSLGLSGTGYYF. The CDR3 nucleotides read TGTGCCAGCAGCTTAGGCTTGTCTGGGACAGGGTATTACTTC.

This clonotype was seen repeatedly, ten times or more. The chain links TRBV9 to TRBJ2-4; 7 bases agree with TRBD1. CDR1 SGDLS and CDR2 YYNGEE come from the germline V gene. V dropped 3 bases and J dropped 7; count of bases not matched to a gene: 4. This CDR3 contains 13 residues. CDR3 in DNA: TGTGCCAGCAGCGGAGGGGGCATGAACATTCAGTACTTC. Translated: CASSGGGMNIQYF.